These 3 T cell receptor beta chains originate from one sample sequenced in a study of post-analysis software for immune sequencing data. Tagging with unique molecular identifiers was a feature of the TCR beta cDNA libraries. TCRdb recomputed calls from the PCR reads with MiXCR, one row per CDR3 protein. In the table there are about 820,000 distinct CDR3 sequences, under 70% of which are singletons. The study, taken as a whole, reports: In patients, about 5 TRBV segments were more frequent than in controls, with TRBV5-6, TRBV5-1 and TRBV20-1 among them.

These receptors' antigens are unknown. Sequences were obtained from blood. These receptors were collected from a girl aged 10 to 17 with multiple sclerosis.

V usage is TRBV5-1 and J usage is TRBJ2-3; D is perhaps TRBD1 (6 bases). The CDR3 has 13 amino acids. Trimming pared 4 bases from V and 6 bases from J, leaving 12 bases between. Per germline, CDR1 SGHRS and CDR2 YFSETQ. The DNA of the CDR3 is TGCGCCAGCAGCAGGAACAGGGCGGATACGCAGTATTTT. Translating gives CASSRNRADTQYF.

The V gene is TRBV20-1, the J gene TRBJ2-3; 8 bases map to TRBD2. With V trimmed by 6 bases and J by 6 bases, 17 bases remained unmatched. The CDR3 is made up of 16 amino acids. CDR1 DFQATT and CDR2 SNEGSKA come from the germline V gene (reference sequence). The CDR3 DNA follows: TGCAGTGCGACGACTGACGGGGGGGCGCAAGGTGATACGCAGTATTTT. Translating gives CSATTDGGAQGDTQYF.

The chain links TRBV2 to TRBJ2-7; tentatively, D is TRBD1 (6 bases). The J call is doubtful: the DNA matches TRBJ2-5 better. The germline gives CDR1 SNHLY, CDR2 FYNNEI. The CDR3 sequence is 14 residues long. The CDR3 protein is CASSGFPGEGTQYF. The CDR3, as DNA: TGTGCCAGCAGCGGATTTCCAGGGGAAGGGACCCAGTACTTC.